Below, 29 T cell receptor beta chains from the same sample are listed, as sequenced in a study of shared clonotypes between healthy human individuals. Sequenced by immunoSEQ multiplex PCR; TCRdb stores in-frame clones only, minus some. The data contain about 460,000 clones, more than 70% of them singletons. The specimen was PBMCs. All receptors derive from a woman aged 40-49 years in good health. Some clones in this sample may be carry-over from other donors' samples.

The CDR3 reads CASSNRGHYGYTF. In nucleotides, the CDR3 is TGTGCCAGCAGTAACAGGGGGCACTATGGCTACACCTTC. V is TRBV6-1 and J is TRBJ1-2, with 9 bases fitting TRBD1. The CDR3 covers 13 residues. The germline V gene has CDR1 MNHNS and CDR2 SASEGT. V was clipped by 5 bases and J by 3 bases; unmatched bases: 1.

The chain recombines TRBV21-1 with TRBJ2-1; TRBD2, the D gene given by the table, was not confirmed from the DNA. TRBV21-1 is a listed pseudogene. The CDR3 totals 14 residues. The DNA of the CDR3 is TGTGCCAGCAGCAAAGTCGGCGGGAGCTATGAGCAGTTCTTC. This gives the protein CASSKVGGSYEQFF.

This clone appeared a single time. This rearrangement joins TRBV30 to TRBJ2-2, with TRBD1 matching over 7 bases. This CDR3 contains 13 residues. The germline V gene encodes CDR1 GTSNPN and CDR2 SVGIG (reference sequence). The ends lost 0 bases at V and 7 bases at J; junction bases unmatched: 2. CDR3 DNA: TGTGCCTGGAGTGTACAGGGGAGCGGGGAGCTGTTTTTT. It specifies CAWSVQGSGELFF.

This clone was observed once. CDR3 protein: CASSLVQGAVEQFF. Written as DNA, the CDR3 is TGTGCCAGCAGCTTAGTACAGGGGGCGGTTGAGCAGTTCTTC. The chain couples TRBV7-8 to TRBJ2-1, with TRBD1 identical over 9 bases. With 1 base clipped from V and 9 bases from J, the junction kept 4 bases outside the gene matches. Looked up from germline, CDR1 is SGHVS and CDR2 is FQNEAQ. The CDR3 spans 14 residues.

The J gene is TRBJ1-4, the V gene TRBV10-3; 7 bases align to TRBD1. J gave up 5 bases and V 3 bases, and 6 bases lay outside the gene matches. The V gene's germline CDR1 is ENHRY and CDR2 SYGVKD. There are 15 residues in the CDR3. The CDR3 DNA is TGTGCCATCAGTGAAAGACAGGGAGGAAATGAAAAACTGTTTTTT. Residues: CAISERQGGNEKLFF.

V and J are TRBV2 and TRBJ1-1, with TRBD1 matching over 8 bases. This CDR3 spans 17 amino acids. Germline V gene lookup returns CDR1 SNHLY and CDR2 FYNNEI. V lost 5 bases, J lost 0 bases, and 11 bases stayed unmatched. The CDR3 DNA reads as TGTGCCAGCAGTCCCTGGACAGGGAGAAAAATGAACACTGAAGCTTTCTTT. Protein product: CASSPWTGRKMNTEAFF.

V usage is TRBV28 and J usage is TRBJ2-7, with D possibly matching TRBD1 (6 bases). CDR1 and CDR2 from the germline V gene are MDHEN and SYDVKM. Trimming removed 8 bases from V and 2 bases from J, with 19 bases in between. CDR3 length equals 15 residues. The CDR3 region has the DNA TGTGCCAGCGGGTTTATAGGGGGTCTGACCTACGAGCAGTACTTC. This encodes CASGFIGGLTYEQYF. The full variable domain, rest sourced from reference TRBV28 and TRBJ2-7, is DVKVTQSSRYLVKRTGEKVFLECVQDMDHENMFWYRQDPGLGLRLIYFSYDVKMKEKGDIPEGYSVSREKKERFSLILESASTNQTSMYLCASGFIGGLTYEQYFGPGTRLTVT.

CDR3 nucleotides: TGTGCCAGCAGCCCCTTTCCGACTAGCGGGAGAAATGAGCAGTTCTTC. Translated, it gives CASSPFPTSGRNEQFF. The V gene is TRBV9, the J gene TRBJ2-1; TRBD2 matches at 12 bases. After removal of 4 bases from V and 7 bases from J, the junction contained 9 bases not matched to a gene. Germline values: CDR1 SGDLS, CDR2 YYNGEE. The CDR3 is made up of 16 amino acids.

The rearrangement uses TRBV18 and TRBJ1-2, with 8 bases aligning to TRBD1. Losses at the gene ends were 3 bases for V and 7 bases for J; bases not matched to a gene: 7. The CDR3 runs 14 residues. Germline loops: CDR1 KGHSH, CDR2 LQKENI. CDR3 sequence: CASSPPDRAGGYTF. The CDR3 DNA sequence: TGTGCCAGCTCACCGCCGGACAGGGCTGGTGGCTACACCTTC.

The chain employs TRBV25-1 and TRBJ2-2; D gene uncertain. The CDR3 runs 14 residues. The V end was cut by 6 bases, the J end by 0 bases, with 8 bases between. In germline, CDR1 is MGHDK, CDR2 SYGVNS. The CDR3 spells CASRRSTNTGELFF. The CDR3 DNA reads as TGTGCCAGCAGACGGAGTACGAACACCGGGGAGCTGTTTTTT.

This clone was detected many times. This chain joins TRBV1 and TRBJ2-3; TRBD1, as called in the table, went unchecked against the DNA. TRBV1 represents a pseudogene. This CDR3 has 14 residues. The CDR3 DNA follows: TGCACCAACCTGAATAGGGCAGGGCCAGATACGCAGTATTTT. This codes for CTNLNRAGPDTQYF.

This chain connects TRBV19 to TRBJ2-2; 9 bases fit TRBD1. J lost 7 bases, V lost 2 bases, and 14 bases had no gene match. CDR1 and CDR2 (germline): LNHDA, SQIVND (reference sequence). The CDR3 consists of 18 residues. The CDR3 spells CASSIPPGQGIIGGELFF. CDR3 nucleotide sequence: TGTGCCAGTAGTATACCCCCGGGACAGGGAATTATTGGCGGGGAGCTGTTTTTT.

Comment on this clone: A read error is possible here, since a much larger clone lies one base away. The chain links TRBV29-1 to TRBJ1-5, with 7 nucleotides matching TRBD1. The CDR3 length is 13 residues. Germline CDR1 and CDR2: SQVTM and ANQGSEA. V shed 4 bases, J shed 5 bases, and the junction held 5 bases outside the gene matches. Here the CDR3 DNA reads TGCAGCGTTGTGGACAGGTTTGATCAGCCCCAGCATTTT. This gives the protein CSVVDRFDQPQHF. The complete variable domain, with remaining parts taken from reference TRBV29-1 and TRBJ1-5, reads SAVISQKPSRDICQRGTSLTIQCQVDSQVTMMFWYRQQPGQSLTLIATANQGSEATYESGFVIDKFPISRPNLTFSTLTVSNMSPEDSSIYLCSVVDRFDQPQHFGDGTRLSIL.

The chain combines TRBV9 with TRBJ2-3; perhaps TRBD2 as D (8 bases). This CDR3 has 16 residues. Trimming shortened V by 4 bases and J by 0 bases, and 15 bases separated the two germline ends. Germline CDR1 and CDR2: SGDLS and YYNGEE. The CDR3 bases are TGTGCCAGCAGCCTTCGGGAGGGGGCTAGCACAGATACGCAGTATTTT. Encoded protein: CASSLREGASTDTQYF. Filled out from reference TRBV9 and TRBJ2-3, the complete variable domain reads DSGVTQTPKHLITATGQRVTLRCSPRSGDLSVYWYQQSLDQGLQFLIQYYNGEERAKGNILERFSAQQFPDLHSELNLSSLELGDSALYFCASSLREGASTDTQYFGPGTRLTVL.

This clone has a handful of counts. This chain joins TRBV18 and TRBJ1-3, with TRBD1 matching 10 bases. The CDR3 is made up of 13 amino acids. The V and J ends lost 3 bases and 8 bases, in that order; junction bases with no gene match: 1. CDR1 and CDR2 (germline): KGHSH, LQKENI. The DNA for the CDR3 is TGTGCCAGCTCACCCGGACAGGGGGACACCATATATTTT. The encoded protein is CASSPGQGDTIYF.

The chain carries TRBV7-9 and TRBJ2-7; 9 nucleotides align to TRBD1. The V gene's germline CDR1 is SEHNR and CDR2 FQNEAQ (reference sequence). CDR3 length: 16 amino acids. Trimming removed 5 bases from V and 4 bases from J; junction bases left unmatched: 12. This CDR3 reads CASSRNRDRVGYEQYF. The CDR3 nucleotides are TGTGCCAGCAGCCGAAACCGGGACAGGGTCGGGTACGAGCAGTACTTC.

Comment on this clone: A much larger clonotype is one base distant, so this may be a read error. CDR3 sequence: CASSSGLLPYEQYF. The DNA for the CDR3 is TGTGCCAGCAGCTCGGGACTCCTCCCCTACGAGCAGTACTTC. V is TRBV5-4 and J is TRBJ2-7; D possibly corresponds to TRBD2 (6 bases). Germline CDR1 and CDR2: SGHNT and YYREEE (reference sequence). The V end was cut by 3 bases, the J end by 2 bases, with 12 bases between. The CDR3 spans 14 residues.

A word on this clone: Other DNA sequences of this sample code for an identical CDR3. The J gene is TRBJ1-1, the V gene TRBV29-1; possible D gene TRBD1, 5 bases. Germline values: CDR1 SQVTM, CDR2 ANQGSEA. The V and J ends lost 2 bases and 1 base respectively, with 8 bases between them. The CDR3 runs to 13 residues. The CDR3 region has the DNA TGCAGCGTTGAAAGGGGTGGGAACACTGAAGCTTTCTTT. It is translated as CSVERGGNTEAFF.

CDR3 DNA: TGTGCCACCAGGGACAAGTGGGAAAACACTGAAGCTTTCTTT. This codes for CATRDKWENTEAFF. The rearrangement uses TRBV2 and TRBJ1-1, with D perhaps TRBD1 (6 bases). The CDR3 spans 14 residues. Trimming removed 10 bases at V and 2 bases at J, with 17 bases between. CDR1 is SNHLY and CDR2 is FYNNEI in the germline V gene.

This rearrangement joins TRBV18 to TRBJ2-7, with D possibly TRBD2 on 5 matching bases. Trimming shortened V by 5 bases and J by 9 bases, and 17 bases separated the two germline ends. The germline V gene encodes CDR1 KGHSH and CDR2 LQKENI. The CDR3 runs to 13 residues. The CDR3 bases are TGTGCCAGCTCAGCAGAGGGCCCTTCAGGGCAGTACTTC. Amino acids: CASSAEGPSGQYF. The whole variable domain, filled in from reference TRBV18 and TRBJ2-7, reads NAGVMQNPRHLVRRRGQEARLRCSPMKGHSHVYWYRQLPEEGLKFMVYLQKENIIDESGMPKERFSAEFPKEGPSILRIQQVVRGDSAAYFCASSAEGPSGQYFGPGTRLTVT.

The V call is TRBV29-1, the J call TRBJ1-2; unclear D gene. The germline V and J ends were trimmed by 4 bases and 4 bases, with 13 bases remaining between them. CDR1 and CDR2 (germline): SQVTM, ANQGSEA. The CDR3 runs 13 residues. CDR3 sequence: CSVGNSAIYGYTF. The CDR3, as DNA: TGCAGCGTTGGTAACAGTGCAATCTATGGCTACACCTTC.

This clone was seen a single time. The chain has TRBV25-1 and TRBJ2-6; a possible D gene is TRBD2 (5 bases). Germline CDR1 reads MGHDK; CDR2 reads SYGVNS. Trimming removed 3 bases at V and 13 bases at J, with 16 bases between. The CDR3 contains 14 residues. DNA for the CDR3: TGTGCCAGCAGTGACAGGACGCTCAGAGGGGTCCTGACTTTC. It is translated as CASSDRTLRGVLTF. The complete variable domain, with remaining parts taken from reference TRBV25-1 and TRBJ2-6, reads EADIYQTPRYLVIGTGKKITLECSQTMGHDKMYWYQQDPGMELHLIHYSYGVNSTEKGDLSSESTVSRIRTEHFPLTLESARPSHTSQYLCASSDRTLRGVLTFGAGSRLTVL.

This chain links TRBV4-3 with TRBJ1-4; maybe TRBD1 (5 bases). With 4 bases removed from V and 8 bases from J, the gap between germline ends came to 17 bases. Germline CDR1 LGHNA, CDR2 YSLEER. CDR3 length: 15 residues. The CDR3 DNA reads as TGCGCCAGCAGCCGCGGGACTATTCGGGAAGAAAAACTGTTTTTT. Its translation: CASSRGTIREEKLFF.

This chain connects TRBV28 to TRBJ2-1; D call uncertain. Germline values: CDR1 MDHEN, CDR2 SYDVKM. The CDR3 consists of 11 residues. V was trimmed by 4 bases and J by 6 bases, leaving 4 bases between them. The CDR3 sequence is CASSYFNEQFF. In nucleotides, the CDR3 is TGTGCCAGCAGTTACTTCAATGAGCAGTTCTTC.

The chain couples TRBV10-1 to TRBJ2-2; either TRBD1 or TRBD2 may supply D (6 bases each). V was shortened by 3 bases and J by 4 bases, with 12 bases between the two germline ends. The CDR3 has 15 residues. Germline CDR1 is WNHNN and CDR2 is SYGVQD (reference sequence). The CDR3 DNA is TGCGCCAGCAGTGACGGCGGAGGGGGCACCGGGGAGCTGTTTTTT. Its translation: CASSDGGGGTGELFF.

V and J are TRBV10-3 and TRBJ2-1; TRBD1 or TRBD2 may be the D gene (5 bases each). The germline CDR1 and CDR2 sequences are ENHRY and SYGVKD. This CDR3 has 14 residues. V was pared by 0 bases and J by 7 bases, with 10 bases between. The DNA of the CDR3 is TGTGCCATCAGTGAGTCCGGGGCGACTAATGAGCAGTTCTTC. Translating gives CAISESGATNEQFF.

The chain is built from TRBV5-1 and TRBJ2-2; 10 bases map to TRBD1. There are 14 residues in the CDR3. Looked up from germline, CDR1 is SGHRS and CDR2 is YFSETQ. Trimming at V came to 3 bases and at J to 7 bases, leaving 3 bases not matched to a gene. CDR3: CASSWGTGVGELFF. For the CDR3, the DNA is TGCGCCAGCAGCTGGGGGACAGGGGTCGGGGAGCTGTTTTTT.

In the case of this clone: A read error is the likely source, as a far larger clone sits one nucleotide away. The rearrangement links TRBV5-4 to TRBJ2-7, with 7 nucleotides matching TRBD2. The CDR3 runs to 15 residues. Germline V gene lookup returns CDR1 SGHNT and CDR2 YYREEE (reference sequence). CDR3 protein: CASSSPGLSSYEQHF. The CDR3 nucleotides are TGTGCCAGCAGCTCCCCGGGACTATCCTCCTACGAGCAGCACTTC.

The J gene is TRBJ1-5, the V gene TRBV28; 9 nucleotides match TRBD1. In germline, CDR1 is MDHEN, CDR2 SYDVKM. The CDR3 sequence is 17 residues long. V was pared by 10 bases and J by 2 bases, with 15 bases of the junction left unmatched. The CDR3 region is CATDRDRDSNGNQPQHF. The CDR3 DNA reads as TGTGCCACGGACCGGGACAGGGATTCAAATGGCAATCAGCCCCAGCATTTT.